This T cell receptor beta chain is from a study of beta chain features in type 1 diabetes. CDR1 and CDR2 from the germline V gene are SGDLS and YYNGEE. The CDR3 contains 15 residues. Only one heparinised blood draw was taken per donor, and its volume averaged approximately 0.11 L. General study findings and limits: Shorter TCRB CDR3s, moderately but significantly so, marked every one of the four CD4+ subsets in Type 1 diabetes patients.

This clone was recorded a few times. Its antigen is still unknown. Expressed TCRB transcripts got sequenced, as all isolated RNA was reverse transcribed. TCRdb keeps only in-frame clones here, not all; method: immunoSEQ multiplex PCR. The sample has around 12,000 clones, about half seen once. The specimen sequenced was stem cell memory CD4+ T cells from blood. This receptor was taken from a man aged 18-30 years in good health. This chain links TRBV9 with TRBJ2-5; a weak D match, TRBD1 (6 bases). The J call could be wrong; TRBJ2-7 is a better fit for the DNA end. The CDR3 loop is CASSVATGPSYEQYF. The CDR3 nucleotides are TGTGCCAGCAGCGTAGCAACAGGGCCCAGCTACGAGCAGTACTTC.